The rows below give T cell receptor beta chains drawn from one sample of a study of neurological immune-mediated disorders. TCRdb called the 5' RACE reads again in MiXCR, with one record for every CDR3 protein. The table lists tens of thousands of distinct CDR3 sequences, 4.5% of them singletons. Sequenced: PBMCs. The receptors were sampled from a woman aged 60-75 years with multiple sclerosis. The CDR3 runs from the conserved cysteine through the conserved F or W. Fields, in order: D gene, V gene, clone size, J gene, CDR3 DNA, CDR3 protein. A D gene is named only where the DNA matches it firmly. The size field is filled for only some rows; it gives once, few, many or a size class.

-	TRBV7-2	few	TRBJ2-7	TGTGCCAGCAGCTTAGGCCGGGGGCATTACTACGAGCAGTACTTC	CASSLGRGHYYEQYF
TRBD2	TRBV6-5	-	TRBJ2-5	TGTGCCAGCAGGCCCCGGGGACTAGCCTTCGAGACCCAGTACTTC	CASRPRGLAFETQYF
-	TRBV19	many	TRBJ2-5	TGTGCCAGTAGTTCCGGGGCCCTCCAAGAGACCCAGTACTTC	CASSSGALQETQYF
TRBD2	TRBV20-1	-	TRBJ2-1	TGCAGTGCTAGTCTGCCCAGCGGGGAGGGCACTGAGCAGTTCTTC	CSASLPSGEGTEQFF
-	TRBV29-1	many	TRBJ2-3	TGCAGCGTTGTTCGGGGGGCCCAAGATACGCAGTATTTT	CSVVRGAQDTQYF
TRBD1	TRBV12-3/TRBV12-4	few	TRBJ1-1	TGTGCCAGCAGGCCGGCCGGACAGGGTATCACTGAAGCTTTCTTT	CASRPAGQGITEAFF
-	TRBV4-3	many	TRBJ1-2	TGCGCCAGCAGCCCAGGCCCAGGGGAGGTCGATGGCTACACCTTC	CASSPGPGEVDGYTF
-	TRBV20-1	few	TRBJ2-5	TGCAGTGCTGACGGGACAAACCAAGAGACCCAGTACTTC	CSADGTNQETQYF
-	TRBV15	medium-sized	TRBJ2-6	TGTGCCACCAGCAGAGATGTGGGCTCTGGGGCCAACGTCCTGACTTTC	CATSRDVGSGANVLTF
-	TRBV5-1	many	TRBJ2-3	TGCGCCAGCGATGAGATAGGATTAGGAGATACGCAGTATTTT	CASDEIGLGDTQYF
-	TRBV7-8	many	TRBJ1-1	TGTGCCAGCAGCTTACAGGTCATGAACACTGAAGCTTTCTTT	CASSLQVMNTEAFF
-	TRBV20-1	few	TRBJ1-1	TGCAGTGCTAGAGTTCCGGGACACCTCTTCTCCACTGAAGCTTTCTTT	CSARVPGHLFSTEAFF
-	TRBV10-3	many	TRBJ1-5	TGTGCCATCAGTGAGTCCACAGGTTTGGGTCAGCCCCAGCATTTT	CAISESTGLGQPQHF
-	TRBV27	-	TRBJ1-5	TGTGCCAGCAGTTTGGGCGAGAGTCAGCCCCAGCATTTT	CASSLGESQPQHF
TRBD1	TRBV6-2/TRBV6-3	few	TRBJ1-2	TGTGCCAGCAGTTACCCAAGGGGACAGGTGAACTATGGCTACACCTTC	CASSYPRGQVNYGYTF
TRBD2	TRBV5-1	many	TRBJ2-1	TGCGCCAGCAGCTTGGCCGGGCTAGCGGGAGGATTGGGCAATGAGCAGTTCTTC	CASSLAGLAGGLGNEQFF
TRBD1	TRBV6-5	few	TRBJ2-7	TGTGCCAGCAGCCAGCGGACAGGGAACAACGAGCAGTACTTC	CASSQRTGNNEQYF
-	TRBV4-3	many	TRBJ2-3	TGCGCCAGCAGCCAAGATTTCGGGCGGGATACGCAGTATTTT	CASSQDFGRDTQYF
TRBD2	TRBV11-3	many	TRBJ2-3	TGTGCCAGCAGCCAGCGGGGGAGCACAGATACGCAGTATTTT	CASSQRGSTDTQYF
-	TRBV5-5	-	TRBJ1-5	TGTGCCAGCGGGTGGGGAACCGGCAATCAGCCCCAGCATTTT	CASGWGTGNQPQHF
-	TRBV7-7	many	TRBJ1-1	TGTGCTAGCAGCTCTGAGTTGAACACTGAAGCTTTCTTT	CASSSELNTEAFF
TRBD1	TRBV10-3	few	TRBJ1-1	TGTGCCATCAGTGGGACAGGGGAGACTGAAGCTTTCTTT	CAISGTGETEAFF
-	TRBV20-1	few	TRBJ1-2	TGCAGTGCTAGTTATGTGGCATCCTATGGCTACACCTTC	CSASYVASYGYTF
-	TRBV4-3	many	TRBJ1-3	TGCGCCAGCAGCCAAGGATCGACAGCGGACACCATATATTTT	CASSQGSTADTIYF
TRBD2	TRBV24-1	many	TRBJ2-1	TGTGCCACCAGTGACATAGCGGGGGGGCCCTACAATGAGCAGTTCTTC	CATSDIAGGPYNEQFF
-	TRBV11-2	-	TRBJ2-3	TGTGCCAGCAGCTTTGGTCGCAGCACAGATACGCAGTATTTT	CASSFGRSTDTQYF
-	TRBV12-3/TRBV12-4	few	TRBJ1-4	TGTGCCAGCAGTTCCGGGGCAGGAAAACTGTTTTTT	CASSSGAGKLFF
-	TRBV5-1	many	TRBJ2-1	TGCGCCAGCAGGAGACTAGTGTCCTCCTACAATGAGCAGTTCTTC	CASRRLVSSYNEQFF
TRBD1	TRBV12-3/TRBV12-4	few	TRBJ2-7	TGTGCCAGCAGGTCCGGGACAGGGGGAGAGCAGTACTTC	CASRSGTGGEQYF
TRBD1	TRBV20-1	few	TRBJ2-7	TGCAGTGCACGACAGGGATTATACGAGCAGTACTTC	CSARQGLYEQYF
-	TRBV7-2	many	TRBJ2-1	TGTGCCAGCAGCTTAGAACCAGGGCTGGATGAGCAGTTCTTC	CASSLEPGLDEQFF
TRBD2	TRBV12-3/TRBV12-4	-	TRBJ2-2	TGTGCCAGCAGTTTAGCGGAGCTAGCGGGAGCGGGCGGGGAGCTGTTTTTT	CASSLAELAGAGGELFF
TRBD2	TRBV7-2	few	TRBJ2-3	TGTGCCAGCAGCCCTAGCGGGAGGTGGGATACGCAGTATTTT	CASSPSGRWDTQYF
-	TRBV5-1	few	TRBJ1-1	TGCGCCAGCAGCTCCCGGGAAAGGGGTGGCACTGAAGCTTTCTTT	CASSSRERGGTEAFF
-	TRBV18	many	TRBJ2-2	TGTGCCAGCTCACCTGGAGCCGGGGAGCTGTTTTTT	CASSPGAGELFF
-	TRBV21-1	few	TRBJ1-5	TGTTCTCAGCGGGGATATAGCAATCAGCCCCAGAATTTT	CSQRGYSNQPQNF
-	TRBV20-1	many	TRBJ2-5	TGCAGTGCTAGATCTGGGGTTTGGCAAGAGACCCAGTACTTC	CSARSGVWQETQYF
-	TRBV3-1	many	TRBJ2-2	TGTGCCAGCACCCCAGGCACCGGGGAGCTGTTTTTT	CASTPGTGELFF
-	TRBV9	many	TRBJ2-1	TGTGCCAGCAGAAGGCAGGTCCTAACCAATGAGCAGTTCTTC	CASRRQVLTNEQFF
-	TRBV18	-	TRBJ2-4	TGTGCCAGCTCACGTGAAGAAGCCAAAAACATTCAGTACTTC	CASSREEAKNIQYF
TRBD1	TRBV7-2	few	TRBJ1-6	TGTGCCAGCAGCTTAGCGTCGCCGGGACAGGGTAATTCACCCCTCCACTTT	CASSLASPGQGNSPLHF
-	TRBV19	many	TRBJ2-5	TGTGCCAGTAGTAAACTTTCTGGGGGGTACCAAGAGACCCAGTACTTC	CASSKLSGGYQETQYF
-	TRBV20-1	many	TRBJ2-3	TGCAGTGCTGGCCCCCCCCGGAATACGCAGTATTTT	CSAGPPRNTQYF